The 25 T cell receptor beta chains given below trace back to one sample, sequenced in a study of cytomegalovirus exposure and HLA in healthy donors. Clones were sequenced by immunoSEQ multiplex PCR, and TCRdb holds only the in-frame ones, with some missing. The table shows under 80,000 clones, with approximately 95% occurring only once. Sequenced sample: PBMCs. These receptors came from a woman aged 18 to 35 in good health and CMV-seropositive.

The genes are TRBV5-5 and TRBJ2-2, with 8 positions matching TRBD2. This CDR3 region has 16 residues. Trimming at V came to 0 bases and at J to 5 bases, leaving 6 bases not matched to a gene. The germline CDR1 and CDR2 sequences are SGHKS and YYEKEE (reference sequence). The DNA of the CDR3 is TGTGCCAGCAGCTTGGGGAGCGGGGGAGCTACCGGGGAGCTGTTTTTT. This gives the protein CASSLGSGGATGELFF.

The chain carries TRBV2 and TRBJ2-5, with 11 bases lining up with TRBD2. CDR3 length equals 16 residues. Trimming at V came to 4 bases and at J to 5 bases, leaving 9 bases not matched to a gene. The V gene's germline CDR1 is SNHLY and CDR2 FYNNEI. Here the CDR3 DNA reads TGTGCCAGCAGTGCTCGACTAGCGGGGTTCAGCGAGACCCAGTACTTC. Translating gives CASSARLAGFSETQYF.

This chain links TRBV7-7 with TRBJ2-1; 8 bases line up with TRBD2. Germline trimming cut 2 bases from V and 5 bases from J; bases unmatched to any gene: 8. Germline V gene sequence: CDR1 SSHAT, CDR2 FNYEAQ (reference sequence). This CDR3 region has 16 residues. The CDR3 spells CASSLYPAGVDNEQFF. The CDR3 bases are TGTGCCAGCAGCTTATATCCAGCGGGAGTAGACAATGAGCAGTTCTTC.

This chain's CDR3 is CASSLSQNEQYF. As DNA, the CDR3 is TGTGCCAGCAGTTTATCCCAGAACGAGCAGTACTTC. The chain combines TRBV28 with TRBJ2-7, with D uncertain. V lost 1 base to trimming and J lost 5 bases, with 6 bases between them. The CDR3 is made up of 12 amino acids. CDR1 and CDR2 (germline): MDHEN, SYDVKM.

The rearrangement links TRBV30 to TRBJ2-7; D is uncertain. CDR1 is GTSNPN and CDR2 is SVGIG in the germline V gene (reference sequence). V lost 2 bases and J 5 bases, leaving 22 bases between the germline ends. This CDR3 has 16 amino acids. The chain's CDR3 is CAWSRRRDSFLNEQYF. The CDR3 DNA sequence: TGTGCCTGGAGTAGACGTCGAGACTCCTTCCTGAACGAGCAGTACTTC.

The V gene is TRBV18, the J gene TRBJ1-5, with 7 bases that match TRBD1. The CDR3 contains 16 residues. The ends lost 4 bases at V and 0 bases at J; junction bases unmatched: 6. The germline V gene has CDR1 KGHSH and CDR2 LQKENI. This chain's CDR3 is CASSLDRTTSNQPQHF. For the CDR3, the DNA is TGTGCCAGCTCACTGGACAGGACAACTAGCAATCAGCCCCAGCATTTT.

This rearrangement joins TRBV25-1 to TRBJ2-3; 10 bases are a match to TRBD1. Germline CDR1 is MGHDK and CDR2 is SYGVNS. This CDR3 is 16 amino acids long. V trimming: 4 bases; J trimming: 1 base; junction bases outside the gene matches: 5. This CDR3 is CASSADRGFGTDTQYF. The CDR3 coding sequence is TGTGCCAGCAGTGCGGACAGGGGGTTTGGCACAGATACGCAGTATTTT.

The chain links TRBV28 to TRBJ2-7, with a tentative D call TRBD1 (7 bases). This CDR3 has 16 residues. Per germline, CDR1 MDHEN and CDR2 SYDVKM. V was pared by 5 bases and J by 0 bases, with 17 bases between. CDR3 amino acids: CASSTPGGTISYEQYF. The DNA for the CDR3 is TGTGCCAGCAGTACCCCAGGGGGGACAATCTCCTACGAGCAGTACTTC.

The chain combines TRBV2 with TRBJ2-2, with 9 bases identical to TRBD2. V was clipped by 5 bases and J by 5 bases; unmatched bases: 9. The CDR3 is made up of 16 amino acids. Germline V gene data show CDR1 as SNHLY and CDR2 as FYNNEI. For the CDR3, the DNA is TGTGCCAGCAGTTCGACTAGCGGTCGGGGAACCGGGGAGCTGTTTTTT. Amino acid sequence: CASSSTSGRGTGELFF.

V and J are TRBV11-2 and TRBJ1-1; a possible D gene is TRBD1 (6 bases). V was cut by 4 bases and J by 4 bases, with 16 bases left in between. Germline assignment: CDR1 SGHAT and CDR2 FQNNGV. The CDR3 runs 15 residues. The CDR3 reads CASSSLWQGSTEAFF. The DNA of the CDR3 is TGTGCCAGCAGCTCATTATGGCAGGGGAGCACTGAAGCTTTCTTT.

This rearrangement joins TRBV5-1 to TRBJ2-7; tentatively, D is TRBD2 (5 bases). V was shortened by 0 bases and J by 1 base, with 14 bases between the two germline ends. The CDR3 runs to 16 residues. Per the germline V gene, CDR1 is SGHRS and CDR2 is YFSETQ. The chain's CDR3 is CASSLGEGSLSYEQYF. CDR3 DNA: TGCGCCAGCAGCTTGGGTGAGGGAAGCTTGTCCTACGAGCAGTACTTC.

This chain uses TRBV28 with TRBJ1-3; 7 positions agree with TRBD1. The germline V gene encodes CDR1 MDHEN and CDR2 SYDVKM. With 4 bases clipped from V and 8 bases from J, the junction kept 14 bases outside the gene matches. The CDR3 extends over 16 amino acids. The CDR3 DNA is TGTGCCAGCAGTTCCCCCACGACAGGGACGGGTTACACCATATATTTT. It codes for CASSSPTTGTGYTIYF.

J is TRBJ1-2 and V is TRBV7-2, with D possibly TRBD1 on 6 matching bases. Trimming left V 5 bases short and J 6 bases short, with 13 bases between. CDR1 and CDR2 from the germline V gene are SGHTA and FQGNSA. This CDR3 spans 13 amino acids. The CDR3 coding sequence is TGTGCCAGCAGCCCGAGGGGGTTGGATGGCTACACCTTC. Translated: CASSPRGLDGYTF.

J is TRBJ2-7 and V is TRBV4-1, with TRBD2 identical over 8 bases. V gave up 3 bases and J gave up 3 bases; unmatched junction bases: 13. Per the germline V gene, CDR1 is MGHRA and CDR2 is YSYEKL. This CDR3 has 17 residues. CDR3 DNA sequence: TGCGCCAGCAGCCATGATGTCAATAGCGGGGATTACTACGAGCAGTACTTC. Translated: CASSHDVNSGDYYEQYF.

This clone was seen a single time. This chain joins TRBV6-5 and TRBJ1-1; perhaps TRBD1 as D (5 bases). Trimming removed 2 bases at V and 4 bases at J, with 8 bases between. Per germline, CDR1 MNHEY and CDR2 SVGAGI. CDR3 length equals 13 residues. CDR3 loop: CASSYGGFTEAFF. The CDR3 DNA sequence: TGTGCCAGCAGTTACGGGGGGTTCACTGAAGCTTTCTTT.

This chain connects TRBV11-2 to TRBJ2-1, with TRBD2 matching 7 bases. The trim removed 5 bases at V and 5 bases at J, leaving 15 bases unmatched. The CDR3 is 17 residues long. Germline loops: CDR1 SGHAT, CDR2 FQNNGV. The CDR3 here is CASSVRVASGRNNEQFF. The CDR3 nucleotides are TGTGCCAGCAGCGTACGGGTGGCTAGCGGACGAAACAATGAGCAGTTCTTC.

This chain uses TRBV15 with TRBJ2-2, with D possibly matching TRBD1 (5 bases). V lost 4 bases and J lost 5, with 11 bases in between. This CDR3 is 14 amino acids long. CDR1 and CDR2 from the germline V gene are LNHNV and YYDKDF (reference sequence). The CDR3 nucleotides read TGTGCCACCAGCATAAGGGGAACGACCGGGGAGCTGTTTTTT. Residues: CATSIRGTTGELFF.

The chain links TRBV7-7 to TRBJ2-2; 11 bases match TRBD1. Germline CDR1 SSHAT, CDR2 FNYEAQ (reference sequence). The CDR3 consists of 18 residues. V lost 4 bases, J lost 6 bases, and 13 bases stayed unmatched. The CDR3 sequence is CASSYGQGAFQSAGELFF. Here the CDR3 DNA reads TGTGCCAGCAGCTACGGACAGGGGGCGTTTCAAAGCGCCGGGGAGCTGTTTTTT.

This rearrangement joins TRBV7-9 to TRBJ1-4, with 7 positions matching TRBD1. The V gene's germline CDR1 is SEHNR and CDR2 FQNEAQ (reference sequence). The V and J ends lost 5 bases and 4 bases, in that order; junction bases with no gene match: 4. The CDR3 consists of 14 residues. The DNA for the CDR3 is TGTGCCAGCAGCCCGGGACAGATTAATGAAAAACTGTTTTTT. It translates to CASSPGQINEKLFF.

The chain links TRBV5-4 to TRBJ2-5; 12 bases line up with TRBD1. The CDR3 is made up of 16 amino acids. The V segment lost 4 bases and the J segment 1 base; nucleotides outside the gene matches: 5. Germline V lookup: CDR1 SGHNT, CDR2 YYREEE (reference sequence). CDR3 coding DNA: TGTGCCAGCAGCACGGGACAGGGGGCTATCCAAGAGACCCAGTACTTC. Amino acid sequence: CASSTGQGAIQETQYF.

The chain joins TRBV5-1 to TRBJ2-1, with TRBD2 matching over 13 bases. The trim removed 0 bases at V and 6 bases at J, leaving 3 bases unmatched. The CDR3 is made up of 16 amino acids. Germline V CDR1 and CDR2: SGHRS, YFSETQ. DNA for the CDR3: TGCGCCAGCAGCTTGGAAAGACTAGCGGGAGGCAATGAGCAGTTCTTC. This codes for CASSLERLAGGNEQFF.

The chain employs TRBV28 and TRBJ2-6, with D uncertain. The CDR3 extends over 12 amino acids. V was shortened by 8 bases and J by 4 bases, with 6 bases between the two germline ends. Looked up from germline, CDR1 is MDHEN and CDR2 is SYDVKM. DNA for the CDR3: TGTGCCAGCGTACACGGGGCCAACGTCCTGACTTTC. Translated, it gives CASVHGANVLTF.

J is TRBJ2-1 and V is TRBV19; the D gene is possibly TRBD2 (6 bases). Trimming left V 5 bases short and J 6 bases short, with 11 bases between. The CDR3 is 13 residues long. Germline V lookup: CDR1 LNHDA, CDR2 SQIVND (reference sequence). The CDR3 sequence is CASSSVGGNEQFF. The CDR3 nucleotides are TGTGCCAGTAGTTCGGTGGGAGGCAATGAGCAGTTCTTC.

The CDR3 protein is CASSPRGTGRGDTEAFF. In DNA form, the CDR3 reads TGTGCCAGCAGTCCCCGCGGGACAGGGCGTGGGGACACTGAAGCTTTCTTT. The V and J genes are TRBV9 and TRBJ1-1; 9 bases agree with TRBD1. Trimming took 5 bases from V and 3 from J; bases not matched to a gene: 14. The CDR3 loop spans 17 amino acids. Germline-derived CDR1 and CDR2 are SGDLS and YYNGEE.

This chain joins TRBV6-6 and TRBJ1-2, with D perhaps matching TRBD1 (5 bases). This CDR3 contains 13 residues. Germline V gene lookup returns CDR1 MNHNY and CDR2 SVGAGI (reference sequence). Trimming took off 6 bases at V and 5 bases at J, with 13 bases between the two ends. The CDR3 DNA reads TGTGCCAGCAGCTCTCAGGGTCGGTATGGCTACACCTTC. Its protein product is CASSSQGRYGYTF.